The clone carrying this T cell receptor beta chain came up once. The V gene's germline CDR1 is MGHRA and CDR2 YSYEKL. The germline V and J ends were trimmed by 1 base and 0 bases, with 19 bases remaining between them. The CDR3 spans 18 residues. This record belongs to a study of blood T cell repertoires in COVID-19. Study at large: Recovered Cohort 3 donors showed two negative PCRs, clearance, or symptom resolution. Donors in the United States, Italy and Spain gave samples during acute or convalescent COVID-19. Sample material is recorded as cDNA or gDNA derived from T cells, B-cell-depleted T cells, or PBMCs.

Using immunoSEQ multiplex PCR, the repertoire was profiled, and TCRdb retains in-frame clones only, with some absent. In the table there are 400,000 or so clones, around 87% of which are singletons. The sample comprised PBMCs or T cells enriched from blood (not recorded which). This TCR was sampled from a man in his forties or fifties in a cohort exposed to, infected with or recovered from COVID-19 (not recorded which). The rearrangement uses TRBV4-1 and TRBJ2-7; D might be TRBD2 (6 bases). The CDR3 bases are TGCGCCAGCAGCCAAGTCTTAGTGTTAGCGGCAGCCTCCTACGAGCAGTACTTC. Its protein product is CASSQVLVLAAASYEQYF.